These T cell receptor beta chains were read from a single sample in a study of blood T cells in healthy people across ages. TCRdb processed the 5' RACE reads anew with MiXCR; each CDR3 protein has one entry. The sample yields under 1,100,000 distinct CDR3 sequences, about 25% seen once. These same data were also listed under a study on T cells of mothers and their children.

Sequenced material: blood. Receptor source: a girl aged 2 to 9 in good health. Both conserved end residues are part of each CDR3. The D gene is left open where the match is weak. A row's size may be missing; if present it is once, few, many or a size class.

D: .
V: TRBV6-5
J: TRBJ2-5
length: 15
size: few
DNA: TGTGCCAGCAGTTCATCTCGGGGTGCCGAAGAGACCCAGTACTTC
CDR3: CASSSSRGAEETQYF

D: TRBD2
V: TRBV19
J: TRBJ2-1
length: 16
size: few
DNA: TGTGCCAGTAGTATGGTTGGCGGGAGAAACTACAATGAGCAGTTCTTC
CDR3: CASSMVGGRNYNEQFF

D: TRBD2
V: TRBV5-1
J: TRBJ2-5
length: 20
size: few
DNA: TGCGCCAGCAGCTTGGTAAGGGGCGGGACTAGCGGGAGTCAGCAAGAGACCCAGTACTTC
CDR3: CASSLVRGGTSGSQQETQYF

D: .
V: TRBV4-3
J: TRBJ2-3
length: 16
size: .
DNA: TGCGCCAGCAGCCAAGAAGGCCGACTATTAACAGATACGCAGTATTTT
CDR3: CASSQEGRLLTDTQYF

D: .
V: TRBV5-1
J: TRBJ2-1
length: 12
size: few
DNA: TGCGCCAGCAGCCCAACAGCCCGTGAGCAGTTCTTC
CDR3: CASSPTAREQFF

D: .
V: TRBV7-6
J: TRBJ2-1
length: 14
size: few
DNA: TGTGCCAGCAGCTTAATTCAGGCGCACAATGAGCAGTTCTTC
CDR3: CASSLIQAHNEQFF

D: .
V: TRBV29-1
J: TRBJ1-2
length: 11
size: once
DNA: TGCAGCGTTGATCCCGGACTTGACTACACCTTC
CDR3: CSVDPGLDYTF

D: .
V: TRBV11-2
J: TRBJ2-2
length: 16
size: .
DNA: TGTGCCAGCAGCTTAGTCGGCAGAAAAAATGTCCAGGAGCTGTTTTTT
CDR3: CASSLVGRKNVQELFF

D: .
V: TRBV7-2
J: TRBJ1-4
length: 15
size: few
DNA: TGTGCCAGCAGCCCCCTTAGGGGGACTAATGAAAAACTGTTTTTT
CDR3: CASSPLRGTNEKLFF

D: .
V: TRBV12-5
J: TRBJ1-1
length: 15
size: .
DNA: TGTGCTAGTGGTCCCCCTACAGGATTGAACACTGAAGCTTTCTTT
CDR3: CASGPPTGLNTEAFF

D: .
V: TRBV15
J: TRBJ2-5
length: 13
size: .
DNA: TGTGCCACCAATCCTGGCGGCCAAGAGACCCAGTACTTC
CDR3: CATNPGGQETQYF

D: .
V: TRBV20-1
J: TRBJ2-1
length: 13
size: .
DNA: TGCAGTGCTAGAATACTGGAGGGGAATGAGCAGTTCTTC
CDR3: CSARILEGNEQFF

D: TRBD1
V: TRBV28
J: TRBJ2-5
length: 16
size: many
DNA: TGTGCCAGCAGCCAACAGGGGACGACCCACCAAGAGACCCAGTACTTC
CDR3: CASSQQGTTHQETQYF

D: .
V: TRBV6-5
J: TRBJ2-2
length: 13
size: .
DNA: TGTGCCAGCTGGGGGGCAGGGACCGGGGAGCTGTTTTTT
CDR3: CASWGAGTGELFF

D: .
V: TRBV5-5
J: TRBJ1-1
length: 12
size: few
DNA: TGTGCCAGCAGCTTGGTGTTGGCTGAAGCTTTCTTT
CDR3: CASSLVLAEAFF

D: TRBD1
V: TRBV20-1
J: TRBJ2-5
length: 16
size: once
DNA: TGCAGTGCTAGAATATATGACAGGGGGTTACAAGAGACCCAGTACTTC
CDR3: CSARIYDRGLQETQYF

D: TRBD2
V: TRBV3-1
J: TRBJ2-7
length: 15
size: .
DNA: TGTGCCAGCAGCCAGGTAGCGGGAGCGGCCTCCGAGCAGTACTTC
CDR3: CASSQVAGAASEQYF

D: .
V: TRBV7-2
J: TRBJ2-5
length: 14
size: .
DNA: TGTGCCAGCAGCAACAGGGCCCGGAAAGAGACCCAGTACTTC
CDR3: CASSNRARKETQYF

D: TRBD2
V: TRBV3-1
J: TRBJ2-3
length: 17
size: once
DNA: TGTGCCAGCAGCTCGGGACTAGCGGGGGATATCGCAGATACGCAGTATTTT
CDR3: CASSSGLAGDIADTQYF

D: .
V: TRBV11-2
J: TRBJ1-4
length: 15
size: .
DNA: TGTGCCAGCAGCCAGTATGACAGGCTTAATGAAAAACTGTTTTTT
CDR3: CASSQYDRLNEKLFF

D: TRBD1
V: TRBV5-5
J: TRBJ1-2
length: 18
size: few
DNA: TGTGCCAGCAGCTTGTCCCGGGACAGGGCAGGTACAGCCTATGGCTACACCTTC
CDR3: CASSLSRDRAGTAYGYTF

D: .
V: TRBV20-1
J: TRBJ2-5
length: 12
size: .
DNA: TGCAGTGCAAAAGACAATCGGGAGACCCAGTACTTC
CDR3: CSAKDNRETQYF

D: TRBD1
V: TRBV4-1
J: TRBJ2-7
length: 16
size: .
DNA: TGCGCCAGCAGCCAAGATCTCCGGACAGGAGCCTACGAGCAGTACTTC
CDR3: CASSQDLRTGAYEQYF

D: .
V: TRBV12-3/TRBV12-4
J: TRBJ2-7
length: 14
size: .
DNA: TGTGCCAGCAGTTTGGGGCCAAAAGACTACGAGCAGTACTTC
CDR3: CASSLGPKDYEQYF

D: .
V: TRBV28
J: TRBJ1-5
length: 15
size: .
DNA: TGTGCCAGCAGTTTAGAACAGGAGCTAAATCAGCCCCAGCATTTT
CDR3: CASSLEQELNQPQHF

D: TRBD1
V: TRBV12-3/TRBV12-4
J: TRBJ2-4
length: 14
size: .
DNA: TGTGCCAGCAGGCCGACAGGGGATTCAAACATTCAGTACTTC
CDR3: CASRPTGDSNIQYF

D: .
V: TRBV4-3
J: TRBJ2-2
length: 16
size: few
DNA: TGCGCCAGCAGCCAAGTTAACCCAACTATGGGCGGGGAGCTGTTTTTT
CDR3: CASSQVNPTMGGELFF

D: .
V: TRBV28
J: TRBJ2-3
length: 17
size: .
DNA: TGTGCCAGCAGTTTTCCCGGCGCACGAAGAACCACAGATACGCAGTATTTT
CDR3: CASSFPGARRTTDTQYF

D: .
V: TRBV4-3
J: TRBJ1-1
length: 16
size: few
DNA: TGCGCCAGCAGCCAAGATCACGAGGGAGCAAACACTGAAGCTTTCTTT
CDR3: CASSQDHEGANTEAFF

D: TRBD2
V: TRBV20-1
J: TRBJ2-2
length: 20
size: few
DNA: TGCAGTGCTAGAGGACCCCGCAAAAGGACTAGCGGGGTGGACACCGGGGAGCTGTTTTTT
CDR3: CSARGPRKRTSGVDTGELFF

D: .
V: TRBV27
J: TRBJ2-3
length: 15
size: .
DNA: TGTGCCAGCAAATTGGTAGGGATTAGCACAGATACGCAGTATTTT
CDR3: CASKLVGISTDTQYF

D: TRBD1
V: TRBV12-3/TRBV12-4
J: TRBJ1-2
length: 12
size: few
DNA: TGTGCCAGCAGTCCGACAGGGAAGGGCTACACCTTC
CDR3: CASSPTGKGYTF

D: .
V: TRBV12-3/TRBV12-4
J: TRBJ2-1
length: 15
size: .
DNA: TGTGCCAGCAGTTTCGGTAGCTCCTACAATCCTGAGCAGTTCTTC
CDR3: CASSFGSSYNPEQFF

D: .
V: TRBV5-5
J: TRBJ2-2
length: 13
size: .
DNA: TGTGCCAGCAGCAACCTTATAGCCGGGGAGCTGTTTTTT
CDR3: CASSNLIAGELFF

D: .
V: TRBV11-2
J: TRBJ1-1
length: 13
size: .
DNA: TGTGCCAGCAGCTTAGAGAGCCAGACTGAAGCTTTCTTT
CDR3: CASSLESQTEAFF

D: .
V: TRBV6-1
J: TRBJ2-1
length: 13
size: .
DNA: TGTGCCAGCAGTGAAGTGGCCTACAATGAGCAGTTCTTC
CDR3: CASSEVAYNEQFF

D: .
V: TRBV14
J: TRBJ2-5
length: 13
size: .
DNA: TGTGCCAGCAGCCGGTGGGCTGGCGAGACCCAGTACTTC
CDR3: CASSRWAGETQYF

D: .
V: TRBV28
J: TRBJ2-7
length: 15
size: .
DNA: TGTGCCAGCAGTTTATCAGGGGACTTCTCCTACGAGCAGTACTTC
CDR3: CASSLSGDFSYEQYF

D: .
V: TRBV7-3
J: TRBJ2-1
length: 13
size: few
DNA: TGTGCCAGCAGCCGCCAGGAGGGTAATGAGCAGTTCTTC
CDR3: CASSRQEGNEQFF

D: .
V: TRBV7-2
J: TRBJ1-1
length: 14
size: .
DNA: TGTGCCAGCAGCTTATCCGTGATGAACACTGAAGCTTTCTTT
CDR3: CASSLSVMNTEAFF

D: TRBD2
V: TRBV12-3/TRBV12-4
J: TRBJ2-7
length: 15
size: .
DNA: TGTGCCAGCAGTCAACGACTAGCCGGGGCCTCGGAGCAGTACTTC
CDR3: CASSQRLAGASEQYF

D: .
V: TRBV28
J: TRBJ2-1
length: 14
size: .
DNA: TGTGCCAGCAGTCGCAGTCGGAGGGCCAATGAGCAGTTCTTC
CDR3: CASSRSRRANEQFF

D: .
V: TRBV28
J: TRBJ2-6
length: 16
size: .
DNA: TGTGCCAGCAGTCATGACCCATTCGCGGGGGCCAACGTCCTGACTTTC
CDR3: CASSHDPFAGANVLTF

D: TRBD1
V: TRBV25-1
J: TRBJ1-6
length: 13
size: few
DNA: TGTGCCAGCAGGGGGACCAGGGGGTCACCCCTCCACTTT
CDR3: CASRGTRGSPLHF